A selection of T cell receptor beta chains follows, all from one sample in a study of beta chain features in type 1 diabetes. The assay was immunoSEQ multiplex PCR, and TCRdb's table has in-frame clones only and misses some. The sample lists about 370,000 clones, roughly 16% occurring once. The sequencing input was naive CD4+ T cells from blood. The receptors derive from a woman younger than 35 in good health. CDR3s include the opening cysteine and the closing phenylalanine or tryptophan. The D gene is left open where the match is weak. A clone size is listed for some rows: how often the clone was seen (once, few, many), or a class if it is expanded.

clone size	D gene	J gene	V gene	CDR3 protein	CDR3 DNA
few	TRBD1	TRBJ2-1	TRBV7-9	CASSLRDRGYNEQFF	TGTGCCAGCAGCCTCCGGGACAGGGGCTACAATGAGCAGTTCTTC
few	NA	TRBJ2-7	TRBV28	CASSLLGTAYEQYF	TGTGCCAGCAGTTTATTGGGCACAGCCTACGAGCAGTACTTC
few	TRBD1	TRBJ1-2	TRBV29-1	CSALPGQGRNYGYTF	TGCAGCGCTCTGCCGGGACAGGGAAGGAACTATGGCTACACCTTC
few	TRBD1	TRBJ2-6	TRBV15	CATSSLRQGAPGANVLTF	TGTGCCACCAGCAGTCTGAGACAGGGGGCGCCTGGGGCCAACGTCCTGACTTTC
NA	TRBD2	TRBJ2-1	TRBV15	CATSTAGGGYNEQFF	TGTGCCACCAGCACAGCGGGGGGGGGCTACAATGAGCAGTTCTTC
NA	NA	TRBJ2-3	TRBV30	CAWSVRSDTQYF	TGTGCCTGGAGTGTGCGGTCGGATACGCAGTATTTT
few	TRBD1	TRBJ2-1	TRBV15	CATSRDAGQGYNEQFF	TGTGCCACCAGCAGAGATGCGGGACAGGGGTACAATGAGCAGTTCTTC
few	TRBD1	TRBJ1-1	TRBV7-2	CASSRKTGANTEAFF	TGTGCCAGCAGCAGGAAGACAGGGGCCAACACTGAAGCTTTCTTT
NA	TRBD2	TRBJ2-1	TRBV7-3	CASSKGTSGANEQFF	TGTGCCAGCAGCAAGGGGACTAGCGGGGCGAATGAGCAGTTCTTC
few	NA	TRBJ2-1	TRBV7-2	CASSSQRASYNEQFF	TGTGCCAGCAGCTCCCAGCGGGCCTCCTACAATGAGCAGTTCTTC
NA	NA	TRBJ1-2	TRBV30	CAWSVLGVYGYTF	TGTGCCTGGAGTGTTTTGGGCGTGTATGGCTACACCTTC
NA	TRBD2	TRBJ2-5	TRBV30	CAWSPGLAGVKETQYF	TGTGCCTGGAGCCCGGGACTAGCGGGAGTAAAGGAGACCCAGTACTTC
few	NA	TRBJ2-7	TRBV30	CAWSVQTVMGEQYF	TGTGCCTGGAGTGTGCAGACAGTAATGGGGGAGCAGTACTTC
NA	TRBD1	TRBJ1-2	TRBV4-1	CASSLQIQGALGYTF	TGCGCCAGCAGCCTACAAATACAGGGGGCGCTTGGCTACACCTTC
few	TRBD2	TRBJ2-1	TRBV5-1	CASSRLAGEDGEQFF	TGCGCCAGCAGTCGACTAGCGGGAGAGGATGGTGAGCAGTTCTTC
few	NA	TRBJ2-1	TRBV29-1	CSVGTTEYNEQFF	TGCAGCGTTGGGACTACCGAATACAATGAGCAGTTCTTC
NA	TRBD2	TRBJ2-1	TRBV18	CASSPPGLAFEQFF	TGTGCCAGCTCACCTCCGGGACTAGCCTTTGAGCAGTTCTTC
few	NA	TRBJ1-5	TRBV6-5	CASSLTSWNQPQHF	TGTGCCAGCAGTTTAACATCATGGAATCAGCCCCAGCATTTT
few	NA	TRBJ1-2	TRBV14	CASRLGVNYGYTF	TGTGCCAGCAGATTAGGGGTTAACTATGGCTACACCTTC
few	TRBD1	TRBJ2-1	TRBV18	CASSRGQGNEQFF	TGTGCCAGCTCGCGGGGACAGGGCAATGAGCAGTTCTTC
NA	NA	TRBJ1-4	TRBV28	CASSLAGEKLFF	TGTGCCAGCAGTCTCGCGGGTGAAAAACTGTTTTTT
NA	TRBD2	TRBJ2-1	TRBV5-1	CASSKEETSGSIYNEQFF	TGCGCCAGCAGCAAGGAAGAGACTAGCGGGAGCATATACAATGAGCAGTTCTTC
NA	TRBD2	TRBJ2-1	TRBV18	CASSGLAGGHSYNEQFF	TGTGCCAGCTCAGGGCTAGCGGGAGGACACTCCTACAATGAGCAGTTCTTC
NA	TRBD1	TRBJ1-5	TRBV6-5	CASSRTGEGNQPQHF	TGTGCCAGCAGCCGGACAGGGGAAGGTAATCAGCCCCAGCATTTT
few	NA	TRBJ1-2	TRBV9	CASSVEQGRGGGYTF	TGTGCCAGCAGCGTAGAGCAGGGGAGAGGTGGCGGCTACACCTTC
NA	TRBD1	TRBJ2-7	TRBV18	CASSHPDRVEQYF	TGTGCCAGCTCACACCCGGACAGGGTTGAGCAGTACTTC
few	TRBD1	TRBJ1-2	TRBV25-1	CASRRQGDPYGYTF	TGTGCCAGCAGACGACAGGGGGATCCATATGGCTACACCTTC
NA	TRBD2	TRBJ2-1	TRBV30	CAWRALAGGYNEQFF	TGTGCCTGGAGGGCACTAGCGGGGGGATACAATGAGCAGTTCTTC
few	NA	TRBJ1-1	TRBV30	CAWSKNTEAFF	TGTGCCTGGAGCAAGAACACTGAAGCTTTCTTT
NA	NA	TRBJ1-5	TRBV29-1	CSVGEEGQPQHF	TGCAGCGTTGGGGAGGAAGGGCAGCCCCAGCATTTT
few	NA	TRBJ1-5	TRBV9	CASSVGVASNQPQHF	TGTGCCAGCAGCGTAGGGGTAGCTAGCAATCAGCCCCAGCATTTT
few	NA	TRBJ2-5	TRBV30	CAWARVLQYF	TGTGCCTGGGCCAGGGTATTGCAGTACTTC
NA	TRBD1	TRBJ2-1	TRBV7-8	CASRSGQRHNEQFF	TGTGCCAGCAGATCGGGACAGCGGCACAATGAGCAGTTCTTC
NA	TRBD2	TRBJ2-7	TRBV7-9	CASSYFITSGSSYEQYF	TGTGCCAGCAGCTACTTCATCACTAGCGGGAGCTCCTACGAGCAGTACTTC
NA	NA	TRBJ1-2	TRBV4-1	CASSAPGVNYGYTF	TGCGCCAGCAGCGCCCCCGGGGTTAACTATGGCTACACCTTC
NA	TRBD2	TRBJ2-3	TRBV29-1	CSVKALAGVTDTQYF	TGCAGCGTAAAAGCGCTAGCGGGAGTAACAGATACGCAGTATTTT
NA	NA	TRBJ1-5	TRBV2	CASSDHGSGTRNQPQHF	TGTGCCAGCAGTGACCACGGGTCGGGGACTCGCAATCAGCCCCAGCATTTT
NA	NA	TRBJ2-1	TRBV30	CAWSVGHTNEQFF	TGTGCCTGGAGTGTAGGACACACAAATGAGCAGTTCTTC
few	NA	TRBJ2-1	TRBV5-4	CASSLGLVSYNEQFF	TGTGCCAGCAGCTTGGGGCTAGTCTCCTACAATGAGCAGTTCTTC
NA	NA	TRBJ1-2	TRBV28	CASSSFYGYTF	TGTGCCAGCAGTTCCTTTTATGGCTACACCTTC
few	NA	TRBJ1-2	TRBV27	CASSFGPADGYTF	TGTGCCAGCAGTTTTGGGCCGGCAGATGGCTACACCTTC
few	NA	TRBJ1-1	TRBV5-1	CASSFGENTEAFF	TGCGCCAGCAGCTTCGGGGAGAACACTGAAGCTTTCTTT
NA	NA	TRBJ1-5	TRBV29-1	CSVEDYPPTGNNQPQHF	TGCAGCGTTGAAGATTACCCCCCGACAGGAAACAATCAGCCCCAGCATTTT
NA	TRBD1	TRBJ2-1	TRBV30	CAWTPRNHRDREQFF	TGTGCCTGGACACCCCGAAACCACCGGGACAGGGAGCAGTTCTTC
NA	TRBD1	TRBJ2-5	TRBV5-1	CASSFDRGQETQYF	TGCGCCAGCAGCTTCGACAGGGGTCAGGAGACCCAGTACTTC
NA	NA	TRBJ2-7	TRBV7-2	CASSRQLGLPTSYEQYF	TGTGCCAGCAGTCGCCAGTTGGGACTCCCAACCTCCTACGAGCAGTACTTC
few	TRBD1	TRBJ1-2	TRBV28	CASSPTTGGGYGYTF	TGTGCCAGCAGTCCCACGACAGGGGGCGGCTATGGCTACACCTTC
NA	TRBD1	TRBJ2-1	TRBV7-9	CASSHTGTGGYNEQFF	TGTGCCAGCAGCCACACCGGGACAGGGGGCTACAATGAGCAGTTCTTC
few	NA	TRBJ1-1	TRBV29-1	CSVGQRVNTEAFF	TGCAGCGTTGGGCAGCGGGTGAACACTGAAGCTTTCTTT
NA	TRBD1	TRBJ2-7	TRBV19	CASSFSTGDTYEQYF	TGTGCCAGTAGTTTCTCGACAGGGGACACCTACGAGCAGTACTTC
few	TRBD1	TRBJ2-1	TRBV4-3	CASSRRGTGNNEQFF	TGCGCCAGCAGCCGGAGGGGGACAGGGAACAATGAGCAGTTCTTC
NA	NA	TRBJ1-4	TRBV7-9	CASSFGGTNEKLFF	TGTGCCAGCAGCTTTGGAGGGACTAATGAAAAACTGTTTTTT
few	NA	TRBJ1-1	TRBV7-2	CASSLAGGSTEAFF	TGTGCCAGCAGCTTAGCTGGAGGGAGCACTGAAGCTTTCTTT
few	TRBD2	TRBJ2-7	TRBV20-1	CSAGTNYEQYF	TGCAGTGCTGGGACTAACTACGAGCAGTACTTC